This is a list of T cell receptor beta chains from one sample in a study of cytomegalovirus exposure and HLA in healthy donors. Some clones are missing from TCRdb's copy, which holds only in-frame ones; the method was immunoSEQ multiplex PCR. Of about 25,000 clones detected, nearly 80% appear once; the ten largest clones hold 3.5% to 5.5%. The specimen sequenced was PBMCs. The source is a male donor in good health and CMV-seronegative. Each CDR3 is given with its conserved first and last residue. The D gene is left open where the match is weak. Not all rows give a size; the values are once, few, many and, for expanded clones, a class.

TRBV7-9	NA	TRBJ2-6	few	TGTGCCAGCAGCCAAGCAATTAGCTCTGGGGCCAACGTCCTGACTTTC	CASSQAISSGANVLTF
TRBV6-1	NA	TRBJ2-2	NA	TGTGCCACAGGACAGAGGAGCACCGGGGAGCTGTTTTTT	CATGQRSTGELFF
TRBV7-8	NA	TRBJ2-7	NA	TGTGCCAGCAGCAAAACCGCTTACGAGCAGTACTTC	CASSKTAYEQYF
TRBV7-2	NA	TRBJ2-3	NA	TGTGCCAGCAGCTTTGCGGCTAGCACAGATACGCAGTATTTT	CASSFAASTDTQYF
TRBV4-2	NA	TRBJ1-4	NA	TGTGCCAGCAGCCAAGACAGGTCAAATGAAAAACTGTTTTTT	CASSQDRSNEKLFF
TRBV13	TRBD1	TRBJ1-2	NA	TGTGCCAGCAGCTTAGGACAGGGGTCCTCCCGAGGCTATGGCTACACCTTC	CASSLGQGSSRGYGYTF
TRBV10-3	NA	TRBJ2-1	few	TGTGCCAGCACTAGTGGGACAAGAGTTTACAATGAGCAGTTCTTC	CASTSGTRVYNEQFF
TRBV9	TRBD1	TRBJ2-7	NA	TGTGCCAGCAGCGAGGGACAGGGTTACGAGCAGTACTTC	CASSEGQGYEQYF
TRBV4-2	TRBD2	TRBJ2-5	NA	TGTGCCAGCAGCCAAGATGTGGGGGGGTCAGAGACCCAGTACTTC	CASSQDVGGSETQYF
TRBV5-5	NA	TRBJ2-1	NA	TGTGCCAGCAGCTCGGACATCGTGAGAAATGAGCAGTTCTTC	CASSSDIVRNEQFF
TRBV4-2	NA	TRBJ2-6	few	TGTGCCAGCAGCCAAGCCCTTAACTCTGGGGCCAACGTCCTGACTTTC	CASSQALNSGANVLTF
TRBV9	NA	TRBJ2-2	NA	TGTGCCAGCAGCACCGGACAGAACACCGGGGAGCTGTTTTTT	CASSTGQNTGELFF
TRBV9	NA	TRBJ2-7	NA	TGTGCCAGCAGCCCTAAAGCGACCCTGGACAACTCCTACGAGCAGTACTTC	CASSPKATLDNSYEQYF
TRBV7-3	TRBD2	TRBJ2-3	NA	TGTGCCAGCAGCTTACAGGGCGGGAGGGCCGGGGCAGATACGCAGTATTTT	CASSLQGGRAGADTQYF
TRBV20-1	NA	TRBJ2-1	NA	TGCAGTGCTAGTATATTCAATGAGCAGTTCTTC	CSASIFNEQFF
TRBV19	NA	TRBJ2-1	once	TGTGCCAGTAGTAGACAGTCCAATGAGCAGTTCTTC	CASSRQSNEQFF
TRBV16	TRBD2	TRBJ2-7	NA	TGTGCCAGCAGCCAATCTTTAGCTAGCGGGGATGATAACGAGCAGTACTTC	CASSQSLASGDDNEQYF
TRBV18	NA	TRBJ2-5	NA	TGTGCCAGCTCACCACCGCCCCAGGCCTTCCCTTACCAAGAGACCCAGTACTTC	CASSPPPQAFPYQETQYF
TRBV5-6	NA	TRBJ2-5	NA	TGTGCCAGCAGCTTCGGCCAAGAGACCCAGTACTTC	CASSFGQETQYF
TRBV7-9	TRBD1	TRBJ1-6	few	TGTGCCAGCAGCTCGACGTCGACAGGGGACGGATCACCCCTCCACTTT	CASSSTSTGDGSPLHF
TRBV19	NA	TRBJ2-5	NA	TGTGCCAGTAGTATCGGTGGGGGGCAAGAGACCCAGTACTTC	CASSIGGGQETQYF
TRBV9	TRBD1	TRBJ1-1	few	TGTGCCAGCAGCGCGCTCCGGGACAGGATTTTGAACACTGAAGCTTTCTTT	CASSALRDRILNTEAFF
TRBV6-5	TRBD2	TRBJ2-7	NA	TGTGCCAGCAGTTCGGGGGGAGAGCAGTACTTC	CASSSGGEQYF